Shown below are 26 T cell receptor beta chains from a single sample sequenced in a study of cytomegalovirus exposure and HLA in healthy donors. It was with 60 Vbeta and 13 Jbeta primers that the PCR ran. Profiling relied on immunoSEQ multiplex PCR, and the TCRdb table lists in-frame clones only, not all of them. Seen here are about 150,000 clones, roughly 80% observed once, and the top ten hold about 6.7%. What was sequenced was PBMCs. These receptors originate from a woman in her thirties or forties in good health and CMV-seropositive.

The chain combines TRBV11-2 with TRBJ1-2; D may be TRBD1 (5 bases). Germline CDR1 and CDR2: SGHAT and FQNNGV. The CDR3 totals 14 residues. The V end was cut by 3 bases, the J end by 13 bases, with 21 bases between. CDR3 residues: CASSFPTSGRGITF. The CDR3 bases are TGTGCCAGCAGCTTCCCGACCTCAGGGAGGGGTATCACCTTC.

This clone was seen more than once but under ten times. The V gene is TRBV23-1, the J gene TRBJ2-2, with D perhaps TRBD1 (5 bases). TRBV23-1 is designated an ORF whose function remains uncertain. This CDR3 is 15 amino acids long. The V and J ends lost 11 bases and 9 bases respectively, with 25 bases between them. CDR3 DNA sequence: TGCGCCTTACAGGTCCGGCCCTTGACGACCAGGGAGCTGTTTTTT. This encodes CALQVRPLTTRELFF.

The chain is built from TRBV6-1 and TRBJ2-7; 7 nucleotides match TRBD1. Germline CDR1 is MNHNS and CDR2 is SASEGT. The CDR3 runs to 16 residues. V shed 1 base, J shed 3 bases, and the junction held 9 bases outside the gene matches. The CDR3 region has the DNA TGTGCCAGCAGTGAAGGACAGGGTCTGGGTTTCTACGAGCAGTACTTC. It codes for CASSEGQGLGFYEQYF.

This rearrangement joins TRBV25-1 to TRBJ2-5; 13 bases are shared with TRBD2. The CDR3 is 15 residues long. The germline V gene encodes CDR1 MGHDK and CDR2 SYGVNS. Germline trimming cut 4 bases from V and 5 bases from J; bases unmatched to any gene: 4. CDR3 sequence: CASSVLLAGGETQYF. The CDR3 bases are TGTGCCAGCAGTGTCCTACTAGCGGGGGGGGAGACCCAGTACTTC.

The gene calls are TRBV9 and TRBJ1-1, with D unresolved. Looked up from germline, CDR1 is SGDLS and CDR2 is YYNGEE. This CDR3 is built from 14 residues. The V end lost 4 bases, the J end lost 2 bases, and 12 bases lay between the germline ends. The CDR3, as DNA: TGTGCCAGCAGCAGAGATGTCGGTAACACTGAAGCTTTCTTT. Amino acid sequence: CASSRDVGNTEAFF.

The chain employs TRBV5-5 and TRBJ1-2; 9 bases match TRBD1. Trimming removed 1 base from V and 5 bases from J; junction bases left unmatched: 6. Germline CDR1 SGHKS, CDR2 YYEKEE (reference sequence). This CDR3 contains 15 residues. The CDR3 nucleotides are TGTGCCAGCAGCTTGTGGGACAGGGAAACATATGGCTACACCTTC. Its translation: CASSLWDRETYGYTF.

The gene calls are TRBV4-1 and TRBJ2-3; D might be TRBD1 (6 bases). This CDR3 is built from 13 residues. V lost 4 bases to trimming and J lost 5 bases, with 10 bases between them. In germline, CDR1 is MGHRA, CDR2 YSYEKL. CDR3 sequence reads: CASSRTGIDTQYF. DNA of the CDR3: TGCGCCAGCAGCCGAACAGGGATAGATACGCAGTATTTT.

This chain uses TRBV5-1 with TRBJ2-2, with D perhaps TRBD1 (5 bases). Trimming cost V 0 bases and J 1 base, with 13 bases left between them. Looked up from germline, CDR1 is SGHRS and CDR2 is YFSETQ. CDR3 length: 17 amino acids. The CDR3 protein is CASSLGGGARNTGELFF. Here the CDR3 DNA reads TGCGCCAGCAGCTTGGGGGGTGGGGCTAGGAACACCGGGGAGCTGTTTTTT.

V and J are TRBV7-9 and TRBJ2-2, with TRBD1 matching over 9 bases. J lost 5 bases, V lost 6 bases, and 10 bases had no gene match. The CDR3 consists of 16 residues. Germline CDR1 is SEHNR and CDR2 is FQNEAQ (reference sequence). The chain's CDR3 is CASRGGQGKGTGELFF. CDR3 nucleotides: TGTGCCAGCAGGGGAGGACAGGGGAAAGGGACCGGGGAGCTGTTTTTT.

The CDR3 nucleotides read TGTGCCAGCAGCCAGGGACTAGCGGGGGGGCGAGAGACCCAGTACTTC. Translating gives CASSQGLAGGRETQYF. The chain employs TRBV11-2 and TRBJ2-5, with 16 bases identical to TRBD2. Germline values: CDR1 SGHAT, CDR2 FQNNGV. The CDR3 totals 16 residues. V gave up 5 bases and J gave up 4 bases; unmatched junction bases: 4.

The chain's CDR3 is CASSDGQGSSPLHF. The CDR3 coding sequence is TGTGCCAGCAGCGACGGACAGGGGAGTTCACCCCTCCACTTT. This chain connects TRBV13 to TRBJ1-6; 9 bases are a match to TRBD1. The CDR3 is made up of 14 amino acids. In germline, CDR1 is PRHDT, CDR2 FYEKMQ (reference sequence). V lost 5 bases, J lost 9 bases, and 5 bases stayed unmatched.

This chain connects TRBV13 to TRBJ1-5; D not certain. The germline V gene has CDR1 PRHDT and CDR2 FYEKMQ (reference sequence). The ends were cut back, 5 bases at V and 9 bases at J, with 20 bases in the middle. The CDR3 has 15 residues. The CDR3 spells CASSTTRTPWSPQHF. The DNA for the CDR3 is TGTGCCAGCAGCACTACAAGAACCCCATGGTCGCCCCAGCATTTT.

The chain employs TRBV6-1 and TRBJ2-1; D might be TRBD1 (6 bases). V was clipped by 2 bases and J by 6 bases, with 14 bases between them. The CDR3 covers 15 residues. Per the germline V gene, CDR1 is MNHNS and CDR2 is SASEGT. This CDR3 is CASSELAGVGNEQFF. Here the CDR3 DNA reads TGTGCCAGCAGTGAATTGGCAGGGGTGGGCAATGAGCAGTTCTTC.

The chain uses TRBV6-6 and TRBJ1-4; unclear D gene. V gave up 6 bases and J gave up 7 bases, with 12 bases separating them. The germline CDR1 and CDR2 sequences are MNHNY and SVGAGI (reference sequence). CDR3 length: 13 residues. CDR3 region: CASSRGSGEKLFF. As DNA, the CDR3 is TGTGCCAGCAGCCGCGGGTCGGGTGAAAAACTGTTTTTT.

This clone was seen just once. Other DNA sequences in this sample translate to the same CDR3. The J gene is TRBJ1-1, the V gene TRBV5-1, with D possibly being TRBD1 (6 bases). The length of the CDR3 is 14 residues. The germline gives CDR1 SGHRS, CDR2 YFSETQ. V lost 0 bases and J 4 bases, leaving 10 bases between the germline ends. The DNA for the CDR3 is TGCGCCAGCAGCTTGGACGCAGGGGTCACTGAAGCTTTCTTT. This sequence encodes CASSLDAGVTEAFF.

The chain combines TRBV6-6 with TRBJ1-1, with a weak D call TRBD1 (6 bases). Trimming removed 5 bases from V and 2 bases from J, with 15 bases in between. The germline V gene has CDR1 MNHNY and CDR2 SVGAGI (reference sequence). This CDR3 is 15 amino acids long. The CDR3 spells CASSPRAGANTEAFF. The CDR3 bases are TGTGCCAGCAGTCCCCGGGCAGGGGCCAACACTGAAGCTTTCTTT.

The rearrangement uses TRBV6-1 and TRBJ1-2; TRBD1 aligns across 8 bases. The CDR3 is 14 residues long. Germline V gives CDR1 MNHNS, CDR2 SASEGT. Trimming at V came to 6 bases and at J to 3 bases, leaving 6 bases not matched to a gene. This chain's CDR3 is CASRNTGGDYGYTF. CDR3 sequence (DNA): TGTGCCAGCAGGAACACAGGGGGAGACTATGGCTACACCTTC.

The chain combines TRBV28 with TRBJ2-5; D perhaps matches TRBD2 (6 bases). Per the germline V gene, CDR1 is MDHEN and CDR2 is SYDVKM. This CDR3 spans 14 amino acids. V was clipped by 6 bases and J by 2 bases, with 13 bases between them. The CDR3 is CASRGGGKQETQYF. Here the CDR3 DNA reads TGTGCCAGCAGGGGAGGCGGCAAACAAGAGACCCAGTACTTC.

This clone was recorded at least ten times. The chain joins TRBV4-2 to TRBJ2-1; TRBD1 might be the D (7 bases). V was cut by 4 bases and J by 7 bases, with 20 bases left in between. This CDR3 spans 16 amino acids. Germline V gives CDR1 LGHNA, CDR2 YNFKEQ. The CDR3 spells CASSLQGVGGGNEQFF. The DNA for the CDR3 is TGTGCCAGCAGCCTCCAGGGGGTGGGGGGCGGAAATGAGCAGTTCTTC.

V is TRBV2 and J is TRBJ2-5; TRBD2 is a possible D gene (6 bases). The CDR3 contains 14 residues. Germline V gives CDR1 SNHLY, CDR2 FYNNEI. Deletions cut 6 bases from V and 2 bases from J, with 13 bases between. This CDR3 is CASSLGTEQETQYF. In DNA form, the CDR3 reads TGTGCCAGCAGCCTCGGGACTGAGCAAGAGACCCAGTACTTC.

The chain joins TRBV4-1 to TRBJ1-6; D unclear. The CDR3 sequence is 18 residues long. Germline CDR1 MGHRA, CDR2 YSYEKL. V was clipped by 4 bases and J by 0 bases, with 16 bases between them. The CDR3, as DNA: TGCGCCAGCAGCCTGAGGATGGAACTGAGCTCCTATAATTCACCCCTCCACTTT. It translates to CASSLRMELSSYNSPLHF.

The rearrangement joins TRBV6-5 to TRBJ1-4; 9 bases are shared with TRBD1. V gave up 5 bases and J gave up 8 bases; unmatched junction bases: 6. Germline CDR1 MNHEY, CDR2 SVGAGI. This CDR3 is built from 14 residues. CDR3 in amino acids: CASSTLGQGEKLFF. The CDR3 DNA reads TGTGCCAGCAGTACCCTCGGACAGGGGGAAAAACTGTTTTTT.

The rearrangement joins TRBV28 to TRBJ1-1; the D gene is possibly TRBD1 (6 bases). Per the germline V gene, CDR1 is MDHEN and CDR2 is SYDVKM. V was trimmed by 11 bases and J by 0 bases, leaving 13 bases between them. The CDR3 spans 13 residues. Here the CDR3 DNA reads TGTGCCTCTCGGACAGTATTGAACACTGAAGCTTTCTTT. The encoded protein is CASRTVLNTEAFF.

The rearrangement joins TRBV29-1 to TRBJ2-3; D not certain. The V gene's germline CDR1 is SQVTM and CDR2 ANQGSEA. V lost 8 bases and J 3 bases, leaving 15 bases between the germline ends. The CDR3 contains 13 residues. This CDR3 is CSLLRPLTDTQYF. The CDR3 region has the DNA TGCAGCTTGTTGAGGCCCTTAACAGATACGCAGTATTTT.

The V call is TRBV4-1, the J call TRBJ1-1, with TRBD1 as a possible D gene (5 bases). Per germline, CDR1 MGHRA and CDR2 YSYEKL. V was trimmed by 6 bases and J by 1 base, leaving 12 bases between them. The CDR3 is made up of 14 amino acids. The CDR3 protein is CASRLTGGNTEAFF. The CDR3 bases are TGCGCCAGCAGACTCACAGGCGGGAACACTGAAGCTTTCTTT.

This clone was seen more than once but under ten times. The CDR3 is CASTRSAGNTEAFF. As DNA, the CDR3 is TGTGCCAGCACCCGTTCAGCGGGGAACACTGAAGCTTTCTTT. The chain joins TRBV6-5 to TRBJ1-1; no clear D gene. V was clipped by 7 bases and J by 1 base, with 13 bases between them. Germline CDR1 reads MNHEY; CDR2 reads SVGAGI. The CDR3 length is 14 residues.